The TCR beta chain described here comes from a study of T and B cells in COVID-19 patients. Multiplex PCR with BIOMED2 TRB-A/B primer pools amplified TRB rearrangements. MiXCR, run by TCRdb on the multiplex PCR reads, gives a single entry per CDR3 protein. The sample has 4,500 to 6,000 distinct CDR3 sequences; roughly 33% are singletons. Each TRB amplification used roughly 220-550 ng of genomic DNA from blood. Relative to its sample, this clonotype is medium-sized. CDR3 size: 12 residues. Trimming took off 1 base at V and 3 bases at J, with 6 bases between the two ends. The germline V gene encodes CDR1 SQVTM and CDR2 ANQGSEA.

V and J are TRBV29-1 and TRBJ1-1; no reliable D call. Sequencing was carried out using blood. This receptor was identified in a human donor who had recovered from COVID-19. The CDR3 spells CSVEGLDTEAFF. DNA of the CDR3: TGCAGCGTTGAAGGCCTAGACACTGAAGCTTTCTTT.